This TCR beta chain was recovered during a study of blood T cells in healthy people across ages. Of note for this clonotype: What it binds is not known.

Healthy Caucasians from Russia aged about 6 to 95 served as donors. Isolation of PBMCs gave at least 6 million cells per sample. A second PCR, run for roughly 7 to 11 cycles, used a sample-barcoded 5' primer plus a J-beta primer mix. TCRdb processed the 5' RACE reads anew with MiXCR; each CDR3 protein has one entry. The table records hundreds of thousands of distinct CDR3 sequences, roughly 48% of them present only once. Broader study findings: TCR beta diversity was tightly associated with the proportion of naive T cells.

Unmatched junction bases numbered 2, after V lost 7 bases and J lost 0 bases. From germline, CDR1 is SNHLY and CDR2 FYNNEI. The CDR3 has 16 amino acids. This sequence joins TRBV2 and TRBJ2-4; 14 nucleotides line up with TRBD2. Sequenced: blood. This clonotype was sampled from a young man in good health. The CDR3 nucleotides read TGTGCCAGCATCGGACTAGCGGGGGGAGCCAAAAACATTCAGTACTTC. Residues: CASIGLAGGAKNIQYF.